This TCR beta chain was captured by sequencing in a study of T cell responses to AZD1222 COVID-19 vaccine. Germline loops: CDR1 SNHLY, CDR2 FYNNEI. The CDR3 has 14 amino acids. V gave up 4 bases and J gave up 7 bases, with 11 bases separating them. Libraries were prepared by immunoSEQ multiplex PCR; TCRdb keeps only in-frame clonotypes and omits some of them. The repertoire holds 150,000 or so clones, with nearly 90% as singletons. This clone was observed once. This sequence joins TRBV2 and TRBJ1-6; D ambiguous. Sequenced material: peripheral blood, taken on day 0 of AZD1222 vaccination. The receptor was isolated from an adult in good health. CDR3 protein: CASSGSGQNSPLHF. The CDR3 nucleotides read TGTGCCAGCAGTGGGTCCGGCCAGAATTCACCCCTCCACTTT.